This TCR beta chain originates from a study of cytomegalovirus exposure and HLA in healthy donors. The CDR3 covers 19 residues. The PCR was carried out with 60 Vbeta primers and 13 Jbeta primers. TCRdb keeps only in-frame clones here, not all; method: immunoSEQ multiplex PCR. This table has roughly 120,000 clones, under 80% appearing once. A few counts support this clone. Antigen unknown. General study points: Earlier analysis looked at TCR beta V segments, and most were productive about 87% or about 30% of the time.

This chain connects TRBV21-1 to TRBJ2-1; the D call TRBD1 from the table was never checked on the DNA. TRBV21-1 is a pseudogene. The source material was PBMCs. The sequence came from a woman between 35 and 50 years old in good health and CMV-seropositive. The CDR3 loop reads CASSNRDSPVGESYNEQFF. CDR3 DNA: TGTGCCAGCAGCAATCGGGACAGCCCTGTAGGCGAATCCTACAATGAGCAGTTCTTC.